This TCR beta chain came from a study of shared clonotypes between healthy human individuals. The overall study: The donors, a couple of women and three men, were aged 18 to 49. Study-level results: The study's rarefaction showed incomplete sorted-subset sequencing despite large depth.

Assay used: immunoSEQ multiplex PCR; TCRdb lists only in-frame clones, some missing. The sample consists of hundreds of thousands of clones, 95% of them appearing once. This clone was picked up a small number of times. Its specificity is unknown. Naive CD8 populations comprised CD45RO-negative cells positively selected for CCR7, excluding terminally differentiated effector memory CD45RA+ cells. Donors were healthy HIV-negative adults without recent acute infections or vaccinations. Every contributor of samples was a Caucasian grown-up residing in Nashville, Tennessee. This CDR3 contains 16 residues. Germline CDR1 SQVTM, CDR2 ANQGSEA. With V trimmed by 7 bases and J by 2 bases, 8 bases remained unmatched.

The source is a woman aged 25 to 45 in good health. Material: naive CD8+ T cells sorted from blood. The chain recombines TRBV29-1 with TRBJ2-7, with TRBD2 matching over 16 bases. The chain's CDR3 is CSAQGLAGGTTYEQYF. CDR3 sequence (DNA): TGCAGCGCTCAGGGACTAGCGGGAGGGACTACCTACGAGCAGTACTTC.